One and the same sample provided the 3 T cell receptor beta chains below, sequenced in a study of blood T cell repertoires in COVID-19. Libraries were prepared by immunoSEQ multiplex PCR; TCRdb keeps only in-frame clonotypes and omits some of them. The sample records 30,000 to 45,000 clones, 80% to 90% being singletons. Sequences were obtained from peripheral blood. These receptors were taken from a human donor in a cohort sampled during active COVID-19.

The chain joins TRBV20-1 to TRBJ2-1; 7 positions match TRBD2. Germline-derived CDR1 and CDR2 are DFQATT and SNEGSKA (reference sequence). The CDR3 runs 20 residues. V was pared by 3 bases and J by 0 bases, with 20 bases of the junction left unmatched. CDR3 loop: CSASGLRVAGSISSYNEQFF. CDR3 sequence (DNA): TGCAGTGCTAGTGGATTAAGGGTAGCGGGCTCCATTAGCTCCTACAATGAGCAGTTCTTC.

V and J are TRBV11-3 and TRBJ1-2; 9 bases agree with TRBD1. Trimming at V came to 2 bases and at J to 3 bases, leaving 7 bases not matched to a gene. The CDR3 sequence is 16 residues long. Germline CDR1 is SGHNT and CDR2 is YENEEA. The CDR3 DNA reads TGTGCCAGCAGCTTACGCCGACAGGGGGTAGACTATGGCTACACCTTC. Protein: CASSLRRQGVDYGYTF.

V usage is TRBV5-1 and J usage is TRBJ2-5; TRBD1 might be the D (5 bases). The CDR3 is made up of 15 amino acids. Trimming removed 3 bases from V and 5 bases from J, with 17 bases in between. The germline gives CDR1 SGHRS, CDR2 YFSETQ. CDR3 in DNA: TGCGCCAGCAGCTCAACAGGCTACGACGTCGAGACCCAGTACTTC. Translated, it gives CASSSTGYDVETQYF.